A selection of T cell receptor beta chains follows, all from one sample in a study of blood T cells in healthy people across ages. One entry per CDR3 protein results from TCRdb running MiXCR on the 5' RACE reads. The sample shows about 1.6 million distinct CDR3 sequences, approximately 32% of them seen only once. The sample was blood. The receptors derive from a woman younger than 45 in good health. Each CDR3 is given with its conserved first and last residue. Fields, in order: clone size, V gene, D gene, J gene, CDR3 DNA, CDR3 protein. D genes are given only for firm matches. The size entry is marked missing in some rows and otherwise reads once, few, many or a size class.

>.|TRBV27|.|TRBJ1-2
TGTGCCAGCAGTTTATCCGGGGGGAAGTATGGCTACACCTTC
CASSLSGGKYGYTF
>.|TRBV5-6|.|TRBJ2-1
TGTGCCAGCAGGGGTGGACTTTTCGGGAATGAGCAGTTCTTC
CASRGGLFGNEQFF
>.|TRBV10-3|TRBD2|TRBJ2-5
TGTGCCATCAGGATGCAGGGAGGGGAGACCCAGTACTTC
CAIRMQGGETQYF
>.|TRBV20-1|.|TRBJ1-5
TGCAGTGCCACTCGGGTAGGGAAGGACAATCAGCCCCAGCATTTT
CSATRVGKDNQPQHF
>.|TRBV20-1|TRBD2|TRBJ2-7
TGCAGTGCTAGAGTCCCAGGCGGGAGGATTCCCTACGAGCAGTACTTC
CSARVPGGRIPYEQYF
>.|TRBV7-9|TRBD1|TRBJ2-7
TGTGCCAGCAGCCTCATGCAGGGACAGGGAAGGAACGAGCAGTACTTC
CASSLMQGQGRNEQYF
>.|TRBV27|TRBD1|TRBJ2-5
TGTGCCAGCAGTTCGACAGGGGTTGGGACCCAGTACTTC
CASSSTGVGTQYF
>.|TRBV7-2|.|TRBJ2-7
TGTGCCAGCAGCTTCGACCGGGGTTCCAATGAGCAGTACTTC
CASSFDRGSNEQYF
>few|TRBV30|.|TRBJ2-3
TGTGCCTGGAGTGTAAAACCAGATACGCAGTATTTT
CAWSVKPDTQYF
>.|TRBV20-1|TRBD2|TRBJ2-7
TGCAGTGCGAGCAAGAGAGGTCCAGCGGGGGGCTCCTACGAGCAGTACTTC
CSASKRGPAGGSYEQYF